The rows below give T cell receptor beta chains drawn from one sample of a study of blood T cell repertoires in COVID-19. Only in-frame clones appear in the TCRdb table, and some are missing; sequencing was by immunoSEQ multiplex PCR. The sample contains under 200,000 clones, roughly 80% of which appear only once. The sequencing input was PBMCs or T cells enriched from blood (not recorded which). These receptors all stem from a woman aged 55 to 70 with acute COVID-19. CDR3s include the opening cysteine and the closing phenylalanine or tryptophan. The D gene is left open where the match is weak. Clone size appears in some rows only: once, few, many, or a class for an expanded clone.

V	J	D	length	size	DNA	CDR3
TRBV4-1	TRBJ1-5	TRBD1	20	few	TGCGCCAGCAGCCAAGGAAGTTTGGTGCAGGGGGCTATCCTAAAACAGCCCCAGCATTTT	CASSQGSLVQGAILKQPQHF
TRBV4-3	TRBJ1-2	TRBD1	16	once	TGCGCCAGCAGCCAGTCCGGGACAGGTGAAGTTGGTGGCTACACCTTC	CASSQSGTGEVGGYTF
TRBV5-1	TRBJ1-4	TRBD1	14	-	TGCGCCAGCAGCCGGGACAGCCCGAATGAAAAACTGTTTTTT	CASSRDSPNEKLFF
TRBV4-3	TRBJ1-2	-	15	-	TGCGCCAGCAGCCACCGCCCACAGGGTTTCTATGGCTACACCTTC	CASSHRPQGFYGYTF
TRBV10-3	TRBJ1-2	TRBD1	19	-	TGTGCCACCTTCGGGGCCGAGGGACAGGGAGGGGAAAAACTGTATGGCTACACCTTC	CATFGAEGQGGEKLYGYTF
TRBV7-8	TRBJ2-4	-	11	-	TGTGCCAGCAGCTTAGGCGTCATTCAGTACTTC	CASSLGVIQYF
TRBV3-1/TRBV3-2	TRBJ1-1	-	15	-	TGTGCCAGCAGCCAAGAGTCCCTCCGGAACACTGAAGCTTTCTTT	CASSQESLRNTEAFF
TRBV12-3/TRBV12-4	TRBJ1-6	-	13	-	TGTGCCAGCAGTTTAGTTGTGGGAGGTCCCCTCCACTTT	CASSLVVGGPLHF
TRBV3-1/TRBV3-2	TRBJ2-1	TRBD2	16	-	TGTGCCAGCAGCCAATCCCGCGGGGGGGGGTACAATGAGCAGTTCTTC	CASSQSRGGGYNEQFF
TRBV10-2	TRBJ2-1	-	12	once	TGCGCCAGCACCACCCAGGGTGTAGAGCAGTTCTTC	CASTTQGVEQFF
TRBV6-5	TRBJ2-1	-	15	-	TGTGCCAGCAGTTACCCATCAGGAGGGCACGATGAGCAGTTCTTC	CASSYPSGGHDEQFF
TRBV5-1	TRBJ1-1	-	15	few	TGCGCCAGCAGCTTGGGAGAGGGGAGGGACACTGAAGCTTTCTTT	CASSLGEGRDTEAFF
TRBV6-5	TRBJ2-5	-	15	-	TGTGCCAGCGGACTTTATCCGGAGCCGCCCGGACGCCAGTACTTC	CASGLYPEPPGRQYF
TRBV7-8	TRBJ1-4	-	16	-	TGTGCCAGCAGCTTATCCCGGGCCAGGGTTAAAGAAAAACTGTTTTTT	CASSLSRARVKEKLFF
TRBV5-1	TRBJ1-3	TRBD1	17	-	TGCGCCAGCAGACCAACTTGGACAGGGCGGACTGGAAACACCATATATTTT	CASRPTWTGRTGNTIYF
TRBV7-2	TRBJ2-3	-	14	-	TGTGCCAGCAGCTTTAGAGGGAGCACAGATACGCAGTATTTT	CASSFRGSTDTQYF
TRBV2	TRBJ2-3	-	15	-	TGTGCCAGCAATGGTCTAGCGAGCGGCACAGATACGCAGTATTTT	CASNGLASGTDTQYF
TRBV10-1	TRBJ2-1	-	13	-	TGCGCCAGTGGGGACATCGAATCCCATGAGCAGTTCTTC	CASGDIESHEQFF
TRBV9	TRBJ2-7	TRBD2	14	-	TGTGCCAGCAGCGTGGCTAGCGGGATGGGCGAGCAGTACTTC	CASSVASGMGEQYF
TRBV7-6	TRBJ2-7	TRBD2	17	-	TGTGCCAGCAGTTCGTCGGCTAGCGGGAGAGGATCCTACGAGCAGTACTTC	CASSSSASGRGSYEQYF
TRBV6-5	TRBJ1-2	-	14	-	TGTGCCAGCAGTTATAAGGGGCCTAACTATGGCTACACCTTC	CASSYKGPNYGYTF
TRBV19	TRBJ1-5	TRBD1	17	-	TGTGCCAGTAGTGACGGACAGGGGGTTAGGGAAAATCAGCCCCAGCATTTT	CASSDGQGVRENQPQHF
TRBV15	TRBJ1-2	-	15	few	TGTGCCACCAGCAGAGTTGATAGGAGGGAGTATGGCTACACCTTC	CATSRVDRREYGYTF
TRBV30	TRBJ2-3	-	15	many	TGTGCCTGGAGTCTAACAGGTAGCCGGACAGATACGCAGTATTTT	CAWSLTGSRTDTQYF
TRBV5-1	TRBJ2-1	-	14	few	TGCGCCAGCAGCTTTCTGAGCTCCTACAATGAGCAGTTCTTC	CASSFLSSYNEQFF
TRBV5-6	TRBJ1-5	-	16	-	TGTGCCAGCAGCTTGTACTTGGGGCTGAGCAATCAGCCCCAGCATTTT	CASSLYLGLSNQPQHF
TRBV12-3/TRBV12-4	TRBJ1-4	-	13	few	TGTGCCAGCAGTTTAGGGGCCGGTGAAAAACTGTTTTTT	CASSLGAGEKLFF
TRBV7-9	TRBJ2-1	-	14	-	TGTGCCAGCAGTTCCTTTCCCTCTTACAATGAGCAGTTCTTC	CASSSFPSYNEQFF
TRBV10-1	TRBJ2-3	TRBD2	17	-	TGCGCCAGCAGTGAATCAGCGGGGGGGCCCTCCACAGATACGCAGTATTTT	CASSESAGGPSTDTQYF
TRBV29-1	TRBJ2-7	TRBD1	13	-	TGCAGCGTTTACAGGGGGTTTCCCTACGAGCAGTACTTC	CSVYRGFPYEQYF
TRBV2	TRBJ1-2	-	13	few	TGTGCCAGCACCCTAGGACCGACAGATGGCTACACCTTC	CASTLGPTDGYTF
TRBV19	TRBJ2-3	TRBD2	13	-	TGTGCCACGACGGGGGGGGGCACAGATACGCAGTATTTT	CATTGGGTDTQYF
TRBV27	TRBJ1-6	-	14	few	TGTGCCAGCAGGGGCGCGGGGGAGAGTTCACCCCTCCACTTT	CASRGAGESSPLHF
TRBV12-3/TRBV12-4	TRBJ1-2	-	12	-	TGTGCCAGCGATTCGGGGAAAGCCGCCTACACCTTC	CASDSGKAAYTF
TRBV28	TRBJ2-3	TRBD1	20	-	TGTGCCAGCAGTTTGTTGGGACAGGGTGTGTCCAGGATCGTCACAGATACGCAGTATTTT	CASSLLGQGVSRIVTDTQYF
TRBV4-3	TRBJ2-1	TRBD2	14	-	TGCGCCAGCAGCCTCCAATTCGGGAGGAATGAGCAGTTCTTC	CASSLQFGRNEQFF
TRBV4-3	TRBJ2-4	TRBD1	15	-	TGCGCCAGCAGCCCACAGGGACAGGGTTTGGACATTCAGTACTTC	CASSPQGQGLDIQYF
TRBV19	TRBJ1-5	-	15	-	TGTGCCAGTAGTGTCAGGGGCAGTTCGGATCAGCCCCAGCATTTT	CASSVRGSSDQPQHF
TRBV2	TRBJ2-1	TRBD2	16	-	TGTGCCAGCAGTCCTAGCGGGAGGGCGTCCTACAATGAGCAGTTCTTC	CASSPSGRASYNEQFF
TRBV7-9	TRBJ2-2	TRBD1	18	few	TGTGCCAGCAGCTTAGCCTCGCCTGGGACAGGGGGATCCGGGGAGCTGTTTTTT	CASSLASPGTGGSGELFF
TRBV19	TRBJ1-1	TRBD1	19	-	TGTGCCAGTAGTATCTCCCCTCTGGGGACAGGGGAATCGAACACTGAAGCTTTCTTT	CASSISPLGTGESNTEAFF
TRBV15	TRBJ2-3	-	20	-	TGTGCCACCAGCAGAGGTGAAGGGGGTAGTATCCTTGCTAGCACAGATACGCAGTATTTT	CATSRGEGGSILASTDTQYF
TRBV7-2	TRBJ1-1	-	12	-	TGTGCCAGCAGCGTGCAGGACACTGAAGCTTTCTTT	CASSVQDTEAFF
TRBV1	TRBJ2-7	-	16	-	TGCACCAGCAGCCAAGGGTCTAGCGGCGATTCCTACGAGCAGTACTTC	CTSSQGSSGDSYEQYF
TRBV28	TRBJ1-6	TRBD1	18	few	TGTGCCAGCAGTTTAATTGGCGACAGGGTTAGTTCTGGGTCACCCCTCCACTTT	CASSLIGDRVSSGSPLHF
TRBV12-3/TRBV12-4	TRBJ1-6	-	12	-	TGTGCCAGCAGTTTTTTGGCTTCACCCCTCCACTTT	CASSFLASPLHF
TRBV12-1	TRBJ1-1	-	17	once	TGTGCCAGCAGCTTTGGGGGTAGGGGAGGGGCCGACACTGAAGCTTTCTTT	CASSFGGRGGADTEAFF
TRBV5-1	TRBJ1-1	-	14	-	TGCGCCAGCAGCTTCTTGGGGGCGGGCACTGAAGCTTTCTTT	CASSFLGAGTEAFF
TRBV21-1	TRBJ1-2	-	18	-	TGTGCCAGCAGCAAAGATCTGAACCTAGTACCCCGTTACTATGGCTACACCTTC	CASSKDLNLVPRYYGYTF
TRBV19	TRBJ1-5	TRBD1	15	-	TGTGCCAGTAGTGCCTGGGACAGGGGCAATCAGCCCCAGCATTTT	CASSAWDRGNQPQHF
TRBV10-1	TRBJ2-1	TRBD1	14	-	TGCGCCAGCAGTGAGAACAATCGACAGGGGCCGGAGTTCTTC	CASSENNRQGPEFF
TRBV7-8	TRBJ1-5	-	14	-	TGTGCCAGCAGCTCGTTTCAGGGATATTCGGCCCAGCATTTT	CASSSFQGYSAQHF
TRBV18	TRBJ1-4	TRBD1	14	-	TGTGCCAGCCAGCGGGACAGGCAAGAGGAAAAACTGTTTTTT	CASQRDRQEEKLFF
TRBV11-3	TRBJ1-1	-	13	-	TGTGCCAGCAGCTCCGGAGGGCGAACTGAAGCTTTCTTT	CASSSGGRTEAFF
TRBV19	TRBJ1-5	-	14	-	TGTGCCAGTACCCTCGCGGGGGGTAATCAGCCCCAGCATTTT	CASTLAGGNQPQHF
TRBV6-5	TRBJ1-5	-	15	-	TGTGCCAGCAGTTACGAATTTGACGGGGGAAAGCCCCAGCATTTT	CASSYEFDGGKPQHF
TRBV19	TRBJ1-1	-	14	-	TGTGCCAGTAGTATATGGGGGGGGAACACTGAAGCTTTCTTT	CASSIWGGNTEAFF